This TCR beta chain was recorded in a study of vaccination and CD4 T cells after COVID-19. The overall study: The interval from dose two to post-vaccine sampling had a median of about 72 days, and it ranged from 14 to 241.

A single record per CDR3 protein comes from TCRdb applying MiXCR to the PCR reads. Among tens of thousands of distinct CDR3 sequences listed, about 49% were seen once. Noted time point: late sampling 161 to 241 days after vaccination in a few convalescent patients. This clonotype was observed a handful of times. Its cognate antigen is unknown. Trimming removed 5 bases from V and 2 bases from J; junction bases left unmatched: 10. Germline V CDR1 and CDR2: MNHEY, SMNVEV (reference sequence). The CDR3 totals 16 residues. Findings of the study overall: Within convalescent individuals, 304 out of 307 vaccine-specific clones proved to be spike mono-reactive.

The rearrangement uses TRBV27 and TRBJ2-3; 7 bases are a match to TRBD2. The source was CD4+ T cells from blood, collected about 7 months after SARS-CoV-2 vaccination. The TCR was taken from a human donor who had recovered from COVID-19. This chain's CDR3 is CASSPLTSSNTDTQYF. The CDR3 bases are TGTGCCAGCAGTCCTCTGACTAGCTCTAACACAGATACGCAGTATTTT.